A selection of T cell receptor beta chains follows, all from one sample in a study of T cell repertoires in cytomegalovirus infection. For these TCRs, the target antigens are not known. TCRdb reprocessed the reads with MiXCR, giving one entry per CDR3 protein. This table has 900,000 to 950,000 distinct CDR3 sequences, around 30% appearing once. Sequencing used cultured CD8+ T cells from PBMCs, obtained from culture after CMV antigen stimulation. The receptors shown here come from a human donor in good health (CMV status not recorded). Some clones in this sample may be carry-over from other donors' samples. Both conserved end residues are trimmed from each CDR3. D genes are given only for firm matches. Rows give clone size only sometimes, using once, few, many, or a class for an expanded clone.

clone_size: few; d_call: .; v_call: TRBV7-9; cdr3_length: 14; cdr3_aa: ASSLSGAKSEETQY
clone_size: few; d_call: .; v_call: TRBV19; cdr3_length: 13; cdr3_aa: ASSISGISNTEAF
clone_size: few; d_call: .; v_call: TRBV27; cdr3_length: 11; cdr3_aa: ASSITADYGYT
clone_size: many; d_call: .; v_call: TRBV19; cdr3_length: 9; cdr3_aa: ASSIGTEQF
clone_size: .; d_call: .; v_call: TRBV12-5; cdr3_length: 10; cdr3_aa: ASGDRNYEQY
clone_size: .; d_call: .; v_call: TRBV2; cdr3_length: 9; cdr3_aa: ASTSGIEAF
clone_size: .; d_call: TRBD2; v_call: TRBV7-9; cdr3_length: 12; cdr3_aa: ASGGLASTGELF
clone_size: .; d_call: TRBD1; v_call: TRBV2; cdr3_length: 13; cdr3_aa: ASRDRETTNEKLF
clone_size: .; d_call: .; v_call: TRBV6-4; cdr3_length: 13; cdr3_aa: ASSDSGTSNSPLH
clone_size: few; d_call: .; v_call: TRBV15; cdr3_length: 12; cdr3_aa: ATSSGGVEDTQY
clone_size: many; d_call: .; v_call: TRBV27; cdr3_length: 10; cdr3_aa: ASSWTNNEQF
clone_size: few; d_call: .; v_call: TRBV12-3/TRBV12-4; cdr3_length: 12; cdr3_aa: ASSLRAFDNEQF
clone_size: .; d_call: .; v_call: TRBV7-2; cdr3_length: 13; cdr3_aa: ASSLGEAVWNEQF
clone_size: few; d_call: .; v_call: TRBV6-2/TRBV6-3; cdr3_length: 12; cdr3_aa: ASSYAGKNQPQH
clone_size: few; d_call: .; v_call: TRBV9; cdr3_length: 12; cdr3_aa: ASSGRGGTGELF
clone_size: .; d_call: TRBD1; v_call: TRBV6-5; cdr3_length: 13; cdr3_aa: ASSSDRGWVETQY
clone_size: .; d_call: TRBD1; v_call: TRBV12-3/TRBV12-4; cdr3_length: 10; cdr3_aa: ASSIGDSSYT
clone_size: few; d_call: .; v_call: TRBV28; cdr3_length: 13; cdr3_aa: ASSRLQNSNTEAF
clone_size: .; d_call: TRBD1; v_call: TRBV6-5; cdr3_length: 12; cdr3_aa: ASSSLTGRHGYT
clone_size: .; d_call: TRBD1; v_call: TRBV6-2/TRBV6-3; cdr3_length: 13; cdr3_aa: ASSKVRGYGTEAF
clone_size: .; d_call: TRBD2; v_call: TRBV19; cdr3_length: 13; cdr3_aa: ASSIAGGPPDTQY
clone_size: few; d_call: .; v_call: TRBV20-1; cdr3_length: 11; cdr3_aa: SARDRDNYGYT
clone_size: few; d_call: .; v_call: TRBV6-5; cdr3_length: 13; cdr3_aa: ASSYSKGGKQGYT
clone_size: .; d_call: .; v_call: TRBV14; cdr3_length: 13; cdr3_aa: ASSQVANREYGYT
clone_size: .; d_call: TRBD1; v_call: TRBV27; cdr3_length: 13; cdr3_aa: ASSPWQGAAGELF
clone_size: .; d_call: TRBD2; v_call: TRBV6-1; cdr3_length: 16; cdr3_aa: ASSEAGLAGVFQETQY
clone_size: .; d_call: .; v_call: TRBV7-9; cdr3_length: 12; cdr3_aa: ASSLQQGSEKLF
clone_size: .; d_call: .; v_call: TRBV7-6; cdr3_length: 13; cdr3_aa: ASNFTVDINYGYT
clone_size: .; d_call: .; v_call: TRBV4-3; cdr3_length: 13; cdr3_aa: ASSQRPSLKYGYT
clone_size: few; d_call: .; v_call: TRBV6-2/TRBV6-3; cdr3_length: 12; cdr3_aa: ASSYLGTDYEQY
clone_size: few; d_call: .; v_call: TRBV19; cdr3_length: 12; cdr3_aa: ASRDEISNQPQH
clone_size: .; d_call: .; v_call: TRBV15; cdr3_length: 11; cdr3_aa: ATSRDVVFEAF
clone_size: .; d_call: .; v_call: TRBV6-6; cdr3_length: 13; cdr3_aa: ASIKRGVGTGELF